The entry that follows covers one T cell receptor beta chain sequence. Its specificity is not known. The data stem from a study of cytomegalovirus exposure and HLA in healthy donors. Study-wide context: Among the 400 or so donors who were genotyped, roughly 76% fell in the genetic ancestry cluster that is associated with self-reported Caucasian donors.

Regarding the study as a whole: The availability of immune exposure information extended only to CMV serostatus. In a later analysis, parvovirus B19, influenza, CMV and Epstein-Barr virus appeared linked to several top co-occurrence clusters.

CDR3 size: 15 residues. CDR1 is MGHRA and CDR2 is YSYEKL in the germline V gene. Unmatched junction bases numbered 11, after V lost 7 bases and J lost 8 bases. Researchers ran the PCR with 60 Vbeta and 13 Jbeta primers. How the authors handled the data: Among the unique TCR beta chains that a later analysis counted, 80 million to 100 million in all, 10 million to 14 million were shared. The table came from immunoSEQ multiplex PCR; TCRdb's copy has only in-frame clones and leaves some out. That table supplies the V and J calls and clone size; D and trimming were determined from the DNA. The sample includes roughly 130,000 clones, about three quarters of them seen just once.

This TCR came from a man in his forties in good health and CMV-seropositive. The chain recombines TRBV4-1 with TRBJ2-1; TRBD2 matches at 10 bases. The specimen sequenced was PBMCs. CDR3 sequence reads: CASKVAGGHADEQFF. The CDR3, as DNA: TGCGCCAGCAAGGTAGCGGGGGGACACGCCGATGAGCAGTTCTTC.